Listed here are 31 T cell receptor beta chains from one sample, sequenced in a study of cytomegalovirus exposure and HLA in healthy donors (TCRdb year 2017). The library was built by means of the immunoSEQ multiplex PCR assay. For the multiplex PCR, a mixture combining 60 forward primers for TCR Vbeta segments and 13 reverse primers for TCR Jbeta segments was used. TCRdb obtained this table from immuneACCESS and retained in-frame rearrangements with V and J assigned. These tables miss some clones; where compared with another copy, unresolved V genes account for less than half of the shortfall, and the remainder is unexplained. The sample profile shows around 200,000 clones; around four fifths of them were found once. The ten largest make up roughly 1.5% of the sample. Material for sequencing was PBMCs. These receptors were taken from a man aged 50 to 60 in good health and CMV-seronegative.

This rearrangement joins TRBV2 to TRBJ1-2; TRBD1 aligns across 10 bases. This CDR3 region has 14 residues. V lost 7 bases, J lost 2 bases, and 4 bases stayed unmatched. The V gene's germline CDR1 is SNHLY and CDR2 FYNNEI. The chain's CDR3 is CASTGTGVNYGYTF. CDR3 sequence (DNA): TGTGCCAGCACCGGGACAGGGGTAAACTATGGCTACACCTTC.

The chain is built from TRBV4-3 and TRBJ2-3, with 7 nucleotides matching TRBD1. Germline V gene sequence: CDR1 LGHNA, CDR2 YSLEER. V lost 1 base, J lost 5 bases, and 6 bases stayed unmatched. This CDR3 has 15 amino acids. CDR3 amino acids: CASSQGVGGGDTQYF. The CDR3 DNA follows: TGCGCCAGCAGCCAAGGAGTAGGGGGCGGAGATACGCAGTATTTT.

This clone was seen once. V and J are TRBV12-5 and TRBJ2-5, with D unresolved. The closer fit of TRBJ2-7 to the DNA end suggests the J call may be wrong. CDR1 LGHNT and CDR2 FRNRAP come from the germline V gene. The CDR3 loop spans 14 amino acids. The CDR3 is CASGLTAVSYEQYF. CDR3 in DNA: TGTGCTAGTGGTTTAACGGCGGTCTCCTACGAGCAGTACTTC.

The CDR3 region has the DNA TGTGCCAGCAGCTCCCAGGGGGCAGGTCAGCCCCAGCATTTT. Amino acid sequence: CASSSQGAGQPQHF. This chain connects TRBV7-2 to TRBJ1-5, with TRBD1 identical over 8 bases. Per the germline V gene, CDR1 is SGHTA and CDR2 is FQGNSA. The CDR3 is 14 amino acids. The ends lost 4 bases at V and 6 bases at J; junction bases unmatched: 5.

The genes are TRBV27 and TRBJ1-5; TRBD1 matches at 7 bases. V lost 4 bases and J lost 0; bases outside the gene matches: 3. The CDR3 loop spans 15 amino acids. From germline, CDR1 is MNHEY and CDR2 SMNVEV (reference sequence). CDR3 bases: TGTGCCAGCAGTTACAGGGGAACTAGCAATCAGCCCCAGCATTTT. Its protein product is CASSYRGTSNQPQHF.

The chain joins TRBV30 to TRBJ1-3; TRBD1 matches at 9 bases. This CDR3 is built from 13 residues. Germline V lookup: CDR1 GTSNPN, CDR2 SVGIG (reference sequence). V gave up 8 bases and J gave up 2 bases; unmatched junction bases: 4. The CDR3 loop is CAQNRGPGNTIYF. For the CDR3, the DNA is TGTGCCCAAAACAGGGGGCCTGGAAACACCATATATTTT.

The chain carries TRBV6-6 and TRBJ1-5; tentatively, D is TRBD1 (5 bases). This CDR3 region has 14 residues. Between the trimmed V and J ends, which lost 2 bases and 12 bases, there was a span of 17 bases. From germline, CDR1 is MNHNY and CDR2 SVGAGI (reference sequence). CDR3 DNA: TGTGCCAGCAGTTACGGGGGTTCCACGGGGGTCCAGCATTTT. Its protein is CASSYGGSTGVQHF.

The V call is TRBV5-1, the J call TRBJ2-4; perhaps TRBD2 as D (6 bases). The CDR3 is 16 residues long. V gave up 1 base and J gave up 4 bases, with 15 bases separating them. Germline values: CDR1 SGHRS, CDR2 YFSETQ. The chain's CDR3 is CASSLSSERLKNIQYF. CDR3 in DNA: TGCGCCAGCAGCTTGTCTAGCGAGAGGTTGAAAAACATTCAGTACTTC.

The CDR3 spells CASSLVRAEKLFF. DNA for the CDR3: TGTGCCAGCAGTCTAGTCAGGGCCGAAAAACTGTTTTTT. The V and J genes are TRBV6-5 and TRBJ1-4, with D maybe TRBD1 (5 bases). V shed 5 bases and J shed 8 bases, with 12 bases lying between them. The CDR3 runs to 13 residues. The germline gives CDR1 MNHEY, CDR2 SVGAGI.

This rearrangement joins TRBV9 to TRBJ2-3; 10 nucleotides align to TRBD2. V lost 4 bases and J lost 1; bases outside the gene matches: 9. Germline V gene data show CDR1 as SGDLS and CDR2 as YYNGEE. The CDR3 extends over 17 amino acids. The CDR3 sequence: CASSTYPGTSGTDTQYF. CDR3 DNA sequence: TGTGCCAGCAGCACCTACCCCGGGACTAGCGGCACAGATACGCAGTATTTT. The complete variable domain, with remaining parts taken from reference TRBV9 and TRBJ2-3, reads DSGVTQTPKHLITATGQRVTLRCSPRSGDLSVYWYQQSLDQGLQFLIQYYNGEERAKGNILERFSAQQFPDLHSELNLSSLELGDSALYFCASSTYPGTSGTDTQYFGPGTRLTVL.

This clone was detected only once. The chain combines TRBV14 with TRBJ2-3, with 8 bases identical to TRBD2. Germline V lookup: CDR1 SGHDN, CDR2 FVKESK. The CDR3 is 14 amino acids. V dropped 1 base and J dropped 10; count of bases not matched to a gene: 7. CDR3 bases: TGTGCCAGCAGCCAAGTTGCGGGGGGACTTCCGCAGTATTTT. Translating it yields CASSQVAGGLPQYF.

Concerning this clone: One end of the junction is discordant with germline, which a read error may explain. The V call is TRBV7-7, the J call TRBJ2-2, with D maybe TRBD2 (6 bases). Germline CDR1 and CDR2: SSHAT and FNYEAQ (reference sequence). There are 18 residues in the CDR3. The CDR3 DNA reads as TGTGCTAGCAGCTTAATCCCCGGGGGAGGCCCGAACACCGGGGAGCTGTTTTTT. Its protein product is CASSLIPGGGPNTGELFF.

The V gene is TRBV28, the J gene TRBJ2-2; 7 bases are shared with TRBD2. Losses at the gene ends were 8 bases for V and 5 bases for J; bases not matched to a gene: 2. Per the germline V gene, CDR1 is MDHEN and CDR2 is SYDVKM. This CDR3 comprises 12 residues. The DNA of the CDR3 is TGTGCCAGCGGGGGGGTTACCGGGGAGCTGTTTTTT. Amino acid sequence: CASGGVTGELFF. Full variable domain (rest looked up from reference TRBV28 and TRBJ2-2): DVKVTQSSRYLVKRTGEKVFLECVQDMDHENMFWYRQDPGLGLRLIYFSYDVKMKEKGDIPEGYSVSREKKERFSLILESASTNQTSMYLCASGGVTGELFFGEGSRLTVL.

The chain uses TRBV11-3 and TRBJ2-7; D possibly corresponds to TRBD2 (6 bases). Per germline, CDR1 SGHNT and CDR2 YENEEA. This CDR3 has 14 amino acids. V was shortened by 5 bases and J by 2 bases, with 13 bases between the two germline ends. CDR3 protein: CASSLAGPAYEQYF. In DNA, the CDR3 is TGTGCCAGCAGCCTCGCGGGGCCAGCCTACGAGCAGTACTTC.

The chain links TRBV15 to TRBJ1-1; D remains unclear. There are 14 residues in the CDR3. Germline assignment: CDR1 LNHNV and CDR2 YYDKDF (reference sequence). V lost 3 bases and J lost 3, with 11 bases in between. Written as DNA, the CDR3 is TGTGCCACCAGCAGCCTCCGTCGGGACACTGAAGCTTTCTTT. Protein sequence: CATSSLRRDTEAFF.

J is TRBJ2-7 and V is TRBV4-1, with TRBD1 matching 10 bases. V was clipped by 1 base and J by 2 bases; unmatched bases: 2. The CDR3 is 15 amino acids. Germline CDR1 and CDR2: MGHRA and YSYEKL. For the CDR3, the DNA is TGCGCCAGCAGCCAAGGGACAGGGGGTACCTACGAGCAGTACTTC. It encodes CASSQGTGGTYEQYF.

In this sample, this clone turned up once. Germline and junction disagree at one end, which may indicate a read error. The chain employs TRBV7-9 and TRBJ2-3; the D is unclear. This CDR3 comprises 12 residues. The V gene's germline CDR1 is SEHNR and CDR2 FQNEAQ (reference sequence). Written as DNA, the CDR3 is TGTGCCAGCGGCTTAGTAGATGGTACGCAGTATTTT. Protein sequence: CASGLVDGTQYF.

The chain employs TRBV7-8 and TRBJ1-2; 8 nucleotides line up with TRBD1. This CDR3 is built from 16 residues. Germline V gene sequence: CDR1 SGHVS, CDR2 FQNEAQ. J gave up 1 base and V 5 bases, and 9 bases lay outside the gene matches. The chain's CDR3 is CASSKDRGRDNYGYTF. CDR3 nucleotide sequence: TGTGCCAGCAGCAAAGACAGGGGAAGAGATAACTATGGCTACACCTTC.

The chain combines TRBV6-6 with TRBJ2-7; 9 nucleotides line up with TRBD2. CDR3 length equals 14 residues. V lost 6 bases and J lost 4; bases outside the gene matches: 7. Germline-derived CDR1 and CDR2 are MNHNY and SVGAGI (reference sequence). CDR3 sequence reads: CASSPSGTRYEQYF. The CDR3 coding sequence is TGTGCCAGCAGCCCTAGCGGGACGAGGTACGAGCAGTACTTC.

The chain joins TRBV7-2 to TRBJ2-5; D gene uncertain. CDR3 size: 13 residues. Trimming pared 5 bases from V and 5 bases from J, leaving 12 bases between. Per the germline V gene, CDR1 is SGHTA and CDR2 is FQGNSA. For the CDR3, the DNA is TGTGCCAGCAGCGACGATAGGCGGGAGACCCAGTACTTC. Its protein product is CASSDDRRETQYF.

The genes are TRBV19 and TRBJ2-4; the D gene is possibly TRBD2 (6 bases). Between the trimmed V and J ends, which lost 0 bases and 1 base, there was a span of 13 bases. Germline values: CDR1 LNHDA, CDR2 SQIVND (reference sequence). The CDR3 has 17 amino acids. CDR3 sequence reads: CASSIDYGGMAKNIQYF. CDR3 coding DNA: TGTGCCAGTAGTATAGATTACGGGGGTATGGCCAAAAACATTCAGTACTTC.

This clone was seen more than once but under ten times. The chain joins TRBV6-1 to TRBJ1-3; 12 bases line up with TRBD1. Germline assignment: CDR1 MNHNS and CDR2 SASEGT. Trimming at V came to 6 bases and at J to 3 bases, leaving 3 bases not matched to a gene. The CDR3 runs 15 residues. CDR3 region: CASRGQGAGGNTIYF. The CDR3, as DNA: TGTGCCAGCAGGGGACAGGGGGCCGGTGGAAACACCATATATTTT.

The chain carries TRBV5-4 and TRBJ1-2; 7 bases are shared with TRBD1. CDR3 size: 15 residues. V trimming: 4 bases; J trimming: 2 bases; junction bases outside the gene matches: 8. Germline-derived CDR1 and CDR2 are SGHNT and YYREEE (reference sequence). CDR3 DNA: TGTGCCAGCAGCGGACGATCGACAGGGAACTATGGCTACACCTTC. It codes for CASSGRSTGNYGYTF.

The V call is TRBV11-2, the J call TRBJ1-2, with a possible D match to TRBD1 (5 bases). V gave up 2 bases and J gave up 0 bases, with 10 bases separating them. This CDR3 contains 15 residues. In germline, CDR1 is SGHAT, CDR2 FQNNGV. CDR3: CASSLTGLANYGYTF. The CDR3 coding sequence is TGTGCCAGCAGCTTAACAGGTCTAGCTAACTATGGCTACACCTTC.

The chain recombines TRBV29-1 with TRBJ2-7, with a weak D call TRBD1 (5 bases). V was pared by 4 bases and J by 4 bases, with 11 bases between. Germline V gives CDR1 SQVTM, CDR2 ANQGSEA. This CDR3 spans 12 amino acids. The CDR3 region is CSVGTSVYEQYF. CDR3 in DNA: TGCAGCGTTGGGACATCCGTGTACGAGCAGTACTTC.

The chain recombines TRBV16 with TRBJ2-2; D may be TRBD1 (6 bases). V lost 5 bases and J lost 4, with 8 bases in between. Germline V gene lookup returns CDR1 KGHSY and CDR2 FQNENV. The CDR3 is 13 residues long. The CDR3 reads CASSATGTGELFF. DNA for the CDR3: TGTGCCAGCAGCGCGACAGGCACCGGGGAGCTGTTTTTT.

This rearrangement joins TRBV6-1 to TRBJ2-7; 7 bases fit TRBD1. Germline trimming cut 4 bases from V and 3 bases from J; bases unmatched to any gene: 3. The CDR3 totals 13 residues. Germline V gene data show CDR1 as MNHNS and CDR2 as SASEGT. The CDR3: CASSVRGYYEQYF. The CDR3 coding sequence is TGTGCCAGCAGTGTCAGGGGGTACTACGAGCAGTACTTC.

CDR3 DNA: TGTGCCAGCAGCCCTTCGGGGGTGGGGCGGTTCACCGGGGAGCTGTTTTTT. Its translation is CASSPSGVGRFTGELFF. The chain joins TRBV7-3 to TRBJ2-2, with D tentatively TRBD2 (6 bases). Germline CDR1 is SGHTA and CDR2 is FQGTGA. V lost 5 bases and J 4 bases, leaving 20 bases between the germline ends. The CDR3 length is 17 residues.

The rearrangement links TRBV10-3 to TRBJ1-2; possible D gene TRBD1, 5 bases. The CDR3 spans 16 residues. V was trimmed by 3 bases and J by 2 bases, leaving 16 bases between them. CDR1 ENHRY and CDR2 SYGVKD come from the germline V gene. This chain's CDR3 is CAISDVQGGRNYGYTF. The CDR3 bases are TGTGCCATCAGTGATGTCCAGGGAGGAAGAAACTATGGCTACACCTTC.

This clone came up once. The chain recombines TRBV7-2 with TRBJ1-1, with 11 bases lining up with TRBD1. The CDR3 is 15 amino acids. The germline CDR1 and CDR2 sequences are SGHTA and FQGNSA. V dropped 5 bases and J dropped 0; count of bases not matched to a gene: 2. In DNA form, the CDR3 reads TGTGCCAGCAGCCCGGGACAGGGGGTGAACACTGAAGCTTTCTTT. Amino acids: CASSPGQGVNTEAFF.

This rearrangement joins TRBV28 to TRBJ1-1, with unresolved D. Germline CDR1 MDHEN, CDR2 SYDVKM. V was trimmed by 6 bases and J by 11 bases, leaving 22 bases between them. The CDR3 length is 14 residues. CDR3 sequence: CASSPSFAREGAFF. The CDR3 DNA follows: TGTGCCAGCAGCCCATCTTTCGCGAGAGAGGGTGCTTTCTTT.